This is a list of T cell receptor beta chains from one sample in a study of blood T cell repertoires in COVID-19. The protocol was immunoSEQ multiplex PCR, while the TCRdb copy is restricted to in-frame clones and leaves out a portion. Of approximately 150,000 clones listed, 84% are singletons. Input material: PBMCs or T cells enriched from blood (not recorded which). The source is a woman between 45 and 60 years old with acute COVID-19. Both conserved end residues are part of each CDR3. Fields, in order: clone size, V gene, J gene, D gene, CDR3 DNA, CDR3 protein. The D gene is left open where the match is weak. A row's size may be missing; if present it is once, few, many or a size class.

-	TRBV11-2	TRBJ2-1	TRBD2	TGTGCCAGCAGCTCCCTTAGCGGGCCGTACAATGAGCAGTTCTTC	CASSSLSGPYNEQFF
-	TRBV13	TRBJ1-2	-	TGTGCCAGCAGCCCATTTGCGGGGGCGTTTAACTATGGCTACACCTTC	CASSPFAGAFNYGYTF
once	TRBV6-1	TRBJ2-1	TRBD2	TGTGCCAGCAGTGCTAGCGGGAGGCCTATGTTGAATGAGCAGTTCTTC	CASSASGRPMLNEQFF
-	TRBV27	TRBJ1-5	TRBD1	TGTGCCAGCAGTTTTAGGGGGCGCCGGGATCAGCCCCAGCATTTT	CASSFRGRRDQPQHF
few	TRBV27	TRBJ1-5	-	TGTGCCAGCAGTTCCGCAGGGTCGGTTTACAATCAGCCCCAGCATTTT	CASSSAGSVYNQPQHF
-	TRBV27	TRBJ2-7	TRBD1	TGTGCCAGCAGTATACCGGGACAGGGCATCTACGAGCAGTACTTC	CASSIPGQGIYEQYF
-	TRBV6-2/TRBV6-3	TRBJ2-5	TRBD2	TGTGCCAGCAGTTACGTGCTAGCGGGAGATCAAGAGACCCAGTACTTC	CASSYVLAGDQETQYF
-	TRBV9	TRBJ1-3	-	TGTGCCAGCAGCGACCGACACGGAAACACCATATATTTT	CASSDRHGNTIYF
-	TRBV12-5	TRBJ1-2	-	TGTGCTAGTGGTTCGGGATACTATGGCTACACCTTC	CASGSGYYGYTF
-	TRBV20-1	TRBJ1-2	TRBD1	TGCAGTGCAAGGACAGGGGATGGCTACACCTTC	CSARTGDGYTF
once	TRBV27	TRBJ2-3	TRBD1	TGTGCCAGCAGGGGACGGACAGGAACTAGCACAGATACGCAGTATTTT	CASRGRTGTSTDTQYF
-	TRBV18	TRBJ2-2	TRBD2	TGTGCCAGCTCACCACAAGGGACTAGCTTGGAATTTGCCGGGGAGCTGTTTTTT	CASSPQGTSLEFAGELFF
-	TRBV3-1/TRBV3-2	TRBJ1-5	TRBD1	TGTGCCAGCAGCCCGACTCAAGGACAGGGGGTTTTGCCCCAGCATTTT	CASSPTQGQGVLPQHF
-	TRBV4-3	TRBJ1-4	-	TGCGCCAGCAGCCAAGGGAGGAACACCGCAACTAATGAAAAACTGTTTTTT	CASSQGRNTATNEKLFF
-	TRBV9	TRBJ2-1	TRBD2	TGTGCCAGCAGCGGGGGACTAGCCTACAATGAGCAGTTCTTC	CASSGGLAYNEQFF
-	TRBV18	TRBJ1-4	TRBD1	TGTGCCAGCTCACCTAGGTCGACAGGGGGAGGAAAACTGTTTTTT	CASSPRSTGGGKLFF
-	TRBV19	TRBJ1-2	-	TGTGCCAGTAGTATACCGCCAGGCCCTTATGGCGGCTACACCTTC	CASSIPPGPYGGYTF
once	TRBV21-1	TRBJ2-2	-	TGTGCCAGCAGCAACGTCAGCCCTGGCGGCACCGGGGAGCTGTTTTTT	CASSNVSPGGTGELFF
-	TRBV24-1	TRBJ2-5	-	TGTGCCACCAGTGATAACCCGATAGTCCAAGAGACCCAGTACTTC	CATSDNPIVQETQYF
-	TRBV27	TRBJ2-5	-	TGTGCCAGCAGGCTACGGACAGCCCAAGAGACCCAGTACTTC	CASRLRTAQETQYF
-	TRBV12-3/TRBV12-4	TRBJ1-5	-	TGTGCCAGCGGGCGTTTGTCCAATCAGCCCCAGCATTTT	CASGRLSNQPQHF
-	TRBV19	TRBJ1-6	-	TGTGCCAGTAAGGCAGTGGTTGGGCAGTATAATTCACCCCTCCACTTT	CASKAVVGQYNSPLHF
-	TRBV7-3	TRBJ2-1	TRBD2	TGTGCCAGCAGCCCTTACATGAAAACTAGCGGGAGGGATGAGCAGTTCTTC	CASSPYMKTSGRDEQFF
-	TRBV9	TRBJ1-1	TRBD1	TGTGCCAGCAGCGTAGCAGGGGGAGGAACTGAAGCTTTCTTT	CASSVAGGGTEAFF
once	TRBV29-1	TRBJ2-5	-	TGCAGCGTTGATCAGGGCCTCCAAGAGACCCAGTACTTC	CSVDQGLQETQYF
-	TRBV6-1	TRBJ2-1	TRBD2	TGTGCCAGCAGTGAAGCCACGCCCTCGGGGGGTCACCAACCTTTCTTC	CASSEATPSGGHQPFF
-	TRBV27	TRBJ1-5	TRBD1	TGTGCCAGCAGTCGACACCGAACAGTGACAGGGGGCGCGACCGATAGCAATCAGCCCCAGCATTTT	CASSRHRTVTGGATDSNQPQHF
-	TRBV3-1/TRBV3-2	TRBJ2-2	-	TGTGCCAGCAGCCCCGTTGGGGAGACCGGGGAGCTGTTTTTT	CASSPVGETGELFF
-	TRBV5-5	TRBJ2-5	TRBD1	TGTGCCAGCAGCGATCCGACAGGGGGAAGCTCGAAGACCCAGTACTTC	CASSDPTGGSSKTQYF
once	TRBV27	TRBJ2-3	-	TGTGCCAGCAGTGCGGTAGATACGCAGTATTTT	CASSAVDTQYF
-	TRBV9	TRBJ1-3	TRBD1	TGTGCCAGCAGCCCCCAGGGGGGAGGAAACACCATATATTTT	CASSPQGGGNTIYF
-	TRBV29-1	TRBJ1-4	TRBD1	TGCAGCGTGCAACAGGGGTCTGGTGAAAAACTGTTTTTT	CSVQQGSGEKLFF
few	TRBV6-5	TRBJ2-2	-	TGTGCCAGCAGGCCCCCCGGGCGGGGCACCGGGGAGCTGTTTTTT	CASRPPGRGTGELFF
-	TRBV7-2	TRBJ1-2	TRBD1	TGTGCCAGCAGCCCCCGTGGAGGGGGCTTCGGCTACACCTTC	CASSPRGGGFGYTF
-	TRBV16	TRBJ1-4	TRBD1	TGTGCCAGCAGCCGGAGGACAGGGATAACTAATGAAAAACTGTTTTTT	CASSRRTGITNEKLFF
-	TRBV13	TRBJ2-3	TRBD2	TGTGCCAGCAGCCGAACGGGACTAGCGGGTCCTGGGGGCACAGATACGCAGTATTTT	CASSRTGLAGPGGTDTQYF
few	TRBV7-2	TRBJ2-7	TRBD2	TGTGCCAGCAGCCTAACCCCGACGACTAGCGGGAGCGAGCAGTACTTC	CASSLTPTTSGSEQYF
-	TRBV7-8	TRBJ2-1	TRBD2	TGTGCCAGCAGCTTACGACGACCTCTGGGGGGAGGGCTGGGGAATGAGCAGTTCTTC	CASSLRRPLGGGLGNEQFF
-	TRBV5-1	TRBJ2-5	-	TGCGCCAGCAGCTTGTTCGGAGGGGAAAAAACGGAGACCCAGTACTTC	CASSLFGGEKTETQYF
-	TRBV11-3	TRBJ2-2	-	TGTGCCAGCAGCTTAGGGGAGGCGACCACCGGGGAGCTGTTTTTT	CASSLGEATTGELFF
-	TRBV20-1	TRBJ2-1	TRBD1	TGCAGTGCTAGTTTACCGGGACAGGGGACCGGGGAGCAGTTCTTC	CSASLPGQGTGEQFF
-	TRBV7-9	TRBJ2-3	TRBD1	TGTGCCAGCAGCCTGACCCGGGACAGGGGGCAAGATACGCAGTATTTT	CASSLTRDRGQDTQYF
-	TRBV9	TRBJ2-1	TRBD2	TGTGCCAGCAGCGCGATGGCGGGAGAGTCCTACAATGAGCAGTTCTTC	CASSAMAGESYNEQFF
-	TRBV6-1	TRBJ1-5	-	TGTGCCAGCAGTGACCCACCGTACAGGGAAATTGGTCAGCCCCAGCATTTT	CASSDPPYREIGQPQHF